The sequence of this T cell receptor delta chain was determined in a study of Vδ1+ human thymocytes. The table lists this clone with a few counts. Its matching antigen is unknown. The CDR3 has 19 residues. Germline V gene data show CDR1 as TSWWSYY and CDR2 as QGS. Deletions cut 2 bases from V and 0 bases from J, with 22 bases between. Overall study results and limits: The authors advised highly purified populations and single-cell validation. Thymic TRG and TRD repertoires appeared highly polyclonal, with Gaussian CDR3 length distributions.

Extracted RNA was reverse transcribed into cDNA. The CDR3 regions were amplified by multiplex PCR from V-gene primers to a constant-region primer. With CATT, TCRdb re-called clones from the multiplex PCR reads. The table includes tens of thousands of delta-chain clones, 7% to 8.5% detected once. After alphabeta T cell depletion, CD3+ Vdelta1+ Vdelta2- thymocytes were sorted. Sorted Vdelta1+ thymocytes were about 97% to 99.6% pure. The clonotype originates from a child less than two years old who had congenital heart surgery. The sequencing sample was made of Vdelta1+ gamma-delta thymocytes from the thymus. Noted subset: FACS-sorted CD3+ TCRalphabeta- TCRVdelta1+ TCRVdelta2- thymocytes. The rearrangement links TRDV1 to TRDJ1; no definite D call. The CDR3 DNA reads as TGTGCTCTTGGGGAATATATAGGGGCTCTCGGTCTACACACCGATAAACTCATCTTT. This gives the protein CALGEYIGALGLHTDKLIF.